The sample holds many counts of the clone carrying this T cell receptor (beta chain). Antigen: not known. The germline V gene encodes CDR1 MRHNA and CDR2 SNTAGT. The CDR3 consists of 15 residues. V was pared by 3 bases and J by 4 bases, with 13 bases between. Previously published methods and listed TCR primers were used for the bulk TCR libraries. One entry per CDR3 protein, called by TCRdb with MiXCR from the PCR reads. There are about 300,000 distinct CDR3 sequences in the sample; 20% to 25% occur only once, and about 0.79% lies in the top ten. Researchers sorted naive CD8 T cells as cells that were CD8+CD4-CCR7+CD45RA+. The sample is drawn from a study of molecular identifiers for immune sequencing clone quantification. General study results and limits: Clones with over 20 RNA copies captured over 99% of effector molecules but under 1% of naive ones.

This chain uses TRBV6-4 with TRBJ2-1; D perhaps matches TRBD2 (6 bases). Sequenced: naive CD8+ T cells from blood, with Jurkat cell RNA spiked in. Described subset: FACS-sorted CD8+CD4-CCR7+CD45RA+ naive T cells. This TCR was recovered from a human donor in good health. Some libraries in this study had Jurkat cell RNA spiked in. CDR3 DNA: TGTGCCAGCAGTGATGGTGCGGGAAGGTACAATGAGCAGTTCTTC. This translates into CASSDGAGRYNEQFF.